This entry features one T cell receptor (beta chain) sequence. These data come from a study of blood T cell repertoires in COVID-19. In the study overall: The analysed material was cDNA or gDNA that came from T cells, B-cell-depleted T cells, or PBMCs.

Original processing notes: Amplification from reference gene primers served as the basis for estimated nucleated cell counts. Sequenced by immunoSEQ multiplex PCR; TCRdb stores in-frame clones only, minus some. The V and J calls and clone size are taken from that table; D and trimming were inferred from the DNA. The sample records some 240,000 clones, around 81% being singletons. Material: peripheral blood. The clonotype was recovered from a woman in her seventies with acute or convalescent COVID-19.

CDR3 protein: CASSPADRSRQFF. DNA of the CDR3: TGTGCCAGCAGCCCAGCGGACAGGTCACGGCAGTTCTTC. The chain combines TRBV7-2 with TRBJ2-1; the match to TRBD1 covers 7 bases. Germline V gene data show CDR1 as SGHTA and CDR2 as FQGNSA. V lost 5 bases, J lost 12 bases, and 10 bases stayed unmatched. The CDR3 length is 13 residues.